This T cell receptor beta chain was captured in a study of T cells after yellow fever vaccination (dated by TCRdb to about 2019). Some background on the complete study: Libraries from fractions with low cell numbers were prepared with the SMART-Seq v4 Ultra Low Input RNA kit. To follow T-cell clones before and after primary and booster YFV17D yellow fever vaccination, bulk TCR alpha and beta repertoires were sequenced over time. The cohort comprised two healthy male donors, one aged 18 to 30 and one aged 30 to 40 years. Blood was drawn at multiple timepoints before and after primary and secondary immunization, with bulk PBMC replicates and cell subsets isolated.

Including cysteine and phenylalanine, the CDR3 has 18 amino acids. Only CDR3 DNA remains: 54 bases, in frame from the first base. TCR cDNA was made using 5'RACE template switching, a step that added a universal primer site and unique molecular identifiers. Priming for cDNA synthesis came from both the TCR alpha and TCR beta constant segments. Library amplification used two PCR steps, and the second PCR step added sample barcodes and sequencing adapters. Sequencing of the libraries was done on either Illumina HiSeq 2500 (2x100 bp) or NovaSeq (2x150 bp). Concerning the study's data processing: Demultiplexing of reads and collapsing into UMI consensus sequences were performed with MIGEC, and V(D)J alignment was carried out with MiXCR. Clonotypes responding to the vaccine were identified with edgeR on replicate PBMC samples, with the criteria of FDR below 0.01 and a log2 fold change above 5 up to day 15. Bulk clonotypes were assigned CD4 or CD8 identity according to which sequenced CD4 or CD8 repertoire held them at higher abundance. TCRdb trimmed the raw reads at Q25, called clones with MiXCR and kept productive beta chains. Duplicate CDR3 protein sequences are folded into a single record with the most common DNA and genes. These V and J calls are TCRdb output, not the study's own analysis. Here the sample has about 580,000 distinct CDR3 sequences; roughly a sixth occur a single time. The top ten constitute 17% of the sample.

Remarks on this clonotype: What antigen it recognizes has not been identified. The record has no base qualities; no much larger clone is one base away.

The paper as a whole reports these results and caveats: Most clones expanded after primary vaccination were re-detected after the booster (96% of CD4 and about 88% of CD8), suggesting broad memory maintenance. A small fraction of clonotypes showed up in both the CD4 and CD8 compartments, probably as a result of convergent recombination. Computational filtering was needed because FACS-sorted repertoires could contain abundant contaminating clonotypes from the bulk population. The study included only a couple of donors, which limits how far the findings can be generalized. The secondary T-cell response was weaker than the primary response but faster, peaking on day 5 instead of day 15.

This specimen's treatment or condition label, interpreted: live attenuated yellow fever vaccine strain. At each blood-draw timepoint, two biological replicates of bulk PBMCs were obtained. A standard Ficoll-Paque protocol was used to isolate PBMCs from peripheral blood. RNA was extracted with TriZol from bulk PBMCs, CD4 and CD8 fractions, and dextramer-positive and dextramer-negative fractions. The rearranged segments are TRBV21-1 and TRBJ2-6; TRBD1, the table's D call, was not compared with the DNA. TRBV21-1 is reported as a pseudogene. This TCR was sampled from a man between 18 and 35 years old who received the YFV17D yellow fever vaccine. The input for sequencing was PBMCs, taken 4 to 5 days after the first yellow fever vaccination. The nucleotide sequence is TGTGCCAGCAGCAAAGGTGGGGGTGCTAGGTCTGGGGCCAACGTCCTGACTTTC. This is translated as CASSKGGGARSGANVLTF.